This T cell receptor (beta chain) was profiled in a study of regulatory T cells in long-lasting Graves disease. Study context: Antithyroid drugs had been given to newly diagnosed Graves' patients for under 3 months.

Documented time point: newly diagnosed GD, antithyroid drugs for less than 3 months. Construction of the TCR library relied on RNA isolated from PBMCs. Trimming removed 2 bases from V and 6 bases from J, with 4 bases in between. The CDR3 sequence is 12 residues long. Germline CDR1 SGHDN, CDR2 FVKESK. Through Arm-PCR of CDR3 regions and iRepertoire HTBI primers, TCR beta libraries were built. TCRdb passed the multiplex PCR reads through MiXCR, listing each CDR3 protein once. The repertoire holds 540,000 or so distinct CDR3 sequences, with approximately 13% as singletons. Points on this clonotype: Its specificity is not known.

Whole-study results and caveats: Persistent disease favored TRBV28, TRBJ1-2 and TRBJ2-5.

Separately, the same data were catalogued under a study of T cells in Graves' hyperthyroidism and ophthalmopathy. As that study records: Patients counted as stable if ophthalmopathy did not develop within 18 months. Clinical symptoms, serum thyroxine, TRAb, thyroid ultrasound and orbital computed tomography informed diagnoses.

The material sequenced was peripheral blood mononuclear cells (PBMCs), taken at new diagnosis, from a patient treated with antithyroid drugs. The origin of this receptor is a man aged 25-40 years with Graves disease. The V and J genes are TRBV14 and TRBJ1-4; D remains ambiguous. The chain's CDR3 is CASSQFHEKLFF. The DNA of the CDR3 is TGTGCCAGCAGCCAATTCCATGAAAAACTGTTTTTT.